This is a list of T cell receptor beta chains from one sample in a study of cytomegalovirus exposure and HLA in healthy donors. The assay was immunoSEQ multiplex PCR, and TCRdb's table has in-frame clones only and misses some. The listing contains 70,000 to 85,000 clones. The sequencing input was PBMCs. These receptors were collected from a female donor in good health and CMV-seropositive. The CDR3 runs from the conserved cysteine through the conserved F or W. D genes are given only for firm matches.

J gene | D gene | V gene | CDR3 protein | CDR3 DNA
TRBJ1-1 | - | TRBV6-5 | CASSYLPTQGEAFF | TGTGCCAGCAGTTACCTCCCCACCCAGGGTGAAGCTTTCTTT
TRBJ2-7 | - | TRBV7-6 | CASRPLALQDEQYF | TGTGCCAGCCGCCCCTTGGCCCTTCAGGACGAGCAGTACTTC
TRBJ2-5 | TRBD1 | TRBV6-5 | CASRHRDRGRETQYF | TGTGCCAGCAGACACCGGGACAGGGGGCGAGAGACCCAGTACTTC
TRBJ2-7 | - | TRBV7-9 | CASSLLRAGYEQYF | TGTGCCAGCAGCTTACTCCGGGCGGGCTACGAGCAGTACTTC
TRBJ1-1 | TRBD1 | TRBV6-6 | CASSLERGLVEAFF | TGTGCCAGCAGTCTTGAGAGGGGGCTGGTTGAAGCTTTCTTT
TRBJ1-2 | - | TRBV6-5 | CASSYRSNYGYTF | TGTGCCAGCAGTTACCGGTCTAACTATGGCTACACCTTC
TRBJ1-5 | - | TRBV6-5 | CASSNRNQPQHF | TGTGCCAGCAGCAATCGCAATCAGCCCCAGCATTTT
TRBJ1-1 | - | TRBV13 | CASSLGPGGWNTEAFF | TGTGCCAGCAGCTTAGGCCCGGGAGGGTGGAACACTGAAGCTTTCTTT
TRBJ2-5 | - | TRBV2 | CASSEGSGQETQYF | TGTGCCAGCAGTGAAGGTAGCGGCCAAGAGACCCAGTACTTC
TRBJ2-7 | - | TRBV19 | CASSIYGQIYEQYF | TGTGCCAGTAGTATTTATGGACAGATTTACGAGCAGTACTTC
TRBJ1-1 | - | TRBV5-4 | CASSFGQLNTEAFF | TGTGCCAGCAGCTTTGGGCAGTTGAACACTGAAGCTTTCTTT
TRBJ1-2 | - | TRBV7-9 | CASSLNEGGYTF | TGTGCCAGCAGCTTAAACGAGGGTGGCTACACCTTC
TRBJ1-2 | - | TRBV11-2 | CASSLGSGVKGYTF | TGTGCCAGCAGCTTAGGCTCTGGAGTGAAGGGCTACACCTTC
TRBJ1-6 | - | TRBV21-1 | CASPELGRAGVSPLHF | TGTGCCAGCCCCGAATTGGGCAGGGCGGGAGTTTCACCCCTCCACTTT
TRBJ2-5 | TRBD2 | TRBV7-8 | CASSLAPAGVAQYF | TGTGCCAGCAGCTTAGCGCCAGCGGGAGTGGCCCAGTACTTC
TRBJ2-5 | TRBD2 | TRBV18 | CASSPGLAGGETQYF | TGTGCCAGCTCACCGGGACTAGCGGGAGGTGAGACCCAGTACTTC
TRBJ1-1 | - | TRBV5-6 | CASSNVGGTEAFF | TGTGCCAGCAGCAACGTAGGGGGAACTGAAGCTTTCTTT
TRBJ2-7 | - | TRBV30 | CAWVPPLARASYEQYF | TGTGCCTGGGTGCCCCCCCTGGCCAGGGCCTCCTACGAGCAGTACTTC
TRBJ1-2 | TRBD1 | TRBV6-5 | CASSLIQGAYGYTF | TGTGCCAGCAGTTTGATACAGGGGGCCTATGGCTACACCTTC
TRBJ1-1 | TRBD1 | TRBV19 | CASSRRTGLPGTEAFF | TGTGCCAGTAGTAGGAGGACAGGGCTGCCGGGGACTGAAGCTTTCTTT
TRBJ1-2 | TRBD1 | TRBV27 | CASSLSWGAGGGYTF | TGTGCCAGCAGTTTATCGTGGGGGGCAGGGGGCGGCTACACCTTC
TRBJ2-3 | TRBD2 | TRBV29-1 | CSVDRGLAFTDTQYF | TGCAGCGTTGACAGGGGACTAGCCTTCACAGATACGCAGTATTTT
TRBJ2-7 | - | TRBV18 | CASSTSDRDLYEQYF | TGTGCCAGCTCAACGTCGGACAGAGACCTCTACGAGCAGTACTTC
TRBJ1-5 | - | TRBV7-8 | CARPGLTSNQPQHF | TGTGCCAGGCCGGGACTGACTAGCAATCAGCCCCAGCATTTT
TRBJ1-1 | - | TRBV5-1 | CASSLESGNTEAFF | TGCGCCAGCAGCTTAGAGTCGGGGAACACTGAAGCTTTCTTT
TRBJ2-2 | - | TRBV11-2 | CASTRGGSITGELFF | TGTGCCAGCACCCGTGGGGGGTCAATCACCGGGGAGCTGTTTTTT
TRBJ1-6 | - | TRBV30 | CAWNTQGIFNSPLHF | TGTGCCTGGAATACACAGGGTATCTTCAATTCACCCCTCCACTTT
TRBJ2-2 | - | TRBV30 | CAWSVVIGAAVTGELFF | TGTGCCTGGAGTGTAGTTATCGGAGCCGCGGTCACCGGGGAGCTGTTTTTT
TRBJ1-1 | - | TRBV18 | CASSPSRGGSNTEAFF | TGTGCCAGCTCACCATCCCGGGGAGGGTCAAACACTGAAGCTTTCTTT
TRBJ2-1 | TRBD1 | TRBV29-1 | CSALGQGQSGWSYNEQFF | TGCAGCGCCTTGGGACAGGGGCAGTCCGGTTGGTCCTACAATGAGCAGTTCTTC
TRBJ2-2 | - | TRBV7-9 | CASSRGELFF | TGTGCCAGCAGCCGCGGGGAGCTGTTTTTT
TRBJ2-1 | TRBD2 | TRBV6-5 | CASSSVLIAGASEQFF | TGTGCCAGCAGTTCCGTCCTGATAGCGGGAGCAAGTGAGCAGTTCTTC
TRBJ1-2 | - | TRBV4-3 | CASSPDRGGNGYTF | TGCGCCAGCAGCCCAGATAGGGGGGGAAATGGCTACACCTTC
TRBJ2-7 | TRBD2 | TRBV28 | CASMGGGRTSYEQYF | TGTGCCAGCATGGGGGGCGGGAGGACTTCCTACGAGCAGTACTTC
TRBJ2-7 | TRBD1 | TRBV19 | CASSRQGAREQYF | TGTGCCAGTAGCCGACAGGGGGCGAGGGAGCAGTACTTC
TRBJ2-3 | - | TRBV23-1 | CASQSTDTQYF | TGCGCCAGCCAGAGCACAGATACGCAGTATTTT